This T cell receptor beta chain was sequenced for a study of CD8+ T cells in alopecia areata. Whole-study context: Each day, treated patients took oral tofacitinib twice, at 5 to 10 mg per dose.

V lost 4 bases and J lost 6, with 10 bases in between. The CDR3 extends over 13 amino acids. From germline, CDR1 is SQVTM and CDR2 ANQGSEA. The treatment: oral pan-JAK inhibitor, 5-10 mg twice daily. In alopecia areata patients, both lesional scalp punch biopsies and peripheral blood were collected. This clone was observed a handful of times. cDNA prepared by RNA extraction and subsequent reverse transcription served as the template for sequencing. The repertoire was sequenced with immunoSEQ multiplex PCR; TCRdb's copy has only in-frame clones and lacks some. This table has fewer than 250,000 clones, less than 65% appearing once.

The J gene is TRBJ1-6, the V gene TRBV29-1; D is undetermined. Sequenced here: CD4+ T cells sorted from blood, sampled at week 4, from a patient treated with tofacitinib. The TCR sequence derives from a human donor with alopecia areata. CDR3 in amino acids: CSVGAAPNSPLHF. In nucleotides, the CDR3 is TGCAGCGTTGGGGCAGCCCCTAATTCACCCCTCCACTTT.